The source of this T cell receptor beta chain is a study of blood T cell repertoires in COVID-19. The wider study: Acute and convalescent COVID-19 samples came from the United States, Italy and Spain. PBMCs, B-cell-depleted T cells, or T cells provided the cDNA or gDNA that made up the material.

Looked up from germline, CDR1 is KGHSH and CDR2 is LQKENI. The V and J ends lost 3 bases and 4 bases, in that order; junction bases with no gene match: 10. This CDR3 spans 16 amino acids. In the authors' methods: Scientists estimated how many nucleated cells there were by amplifying reference gene primers. Clones were read by immunoSEQ multiplex PCR, and TCRdb kept only the in-frame ones, dropping some. V, J and clone size are taken as reported in that table, and D and trimming were inferred from the DNA itself. The table includes roughly 170,000 clones, around 79% detected once. This chain uses TRBV18 with TRBJ2-5, with 8 bases that match TRBD1. The receptor comes from a woman aged 55-69 years with COVID-19, enrolled during active disease. Sequencing used peripheral blood. The CDR3 region has the DNA TGTGCCAGCTCACCCCGTAGTAGACAGGGGCGAGAGACCCAGTACTTC. Its protein product is CASSPRSRQGRETQYF.